This TCR beta chain was identified during a study of T cells in Graves' hyperthyroidism and ophthalmopathy. Overall study findings and caveats: Separating ophthalmopathy from stable hyperthyroidism was achieved by a 13 V-J model. Most clonotypes expanded in the thyroid (above 0.001) were also present in blood.

Amplification targeted TCR beta CDR3 regions from RNA transcripts. A set of HTBI primers served as the primers for a first-round RT-PCR of the TCR CDR3. Via MiXCR, TCRdb re-called the multiplex PCR reads, giving one row per CDR3 protein. The sample contains about 180,000 distinct CDR3 sequences, about a sixth of which appear only once. The authors deemed Graves' hyperthyroidism stable absent ophthalmopathy progression within 18 months. Trimming shortened V by 6 bases and J by 6 bases, and 20 bases separated the two germline ends. The CDR3 extends over 15 amino acids. Germline CDR1 MNHNS, CDR2 SASEGT. This clonotype was recorded at least ten times. Its matching antigen is unknown.

The chain recombines TRBV6-1 with TRBJ1-1; no clear D. The sequenced sample consisted of blood. This TCR came from a woman between 50 and 59 years old with Graves' hyperthyroidism. CDR3 coding DNA: TGTGCCAGCAGAAAAAGAAGGGCTGGGGAACCTGAAGCTTTCTTT. Protein: CASRKRRAGEPEAFF.